This T cell receptor (beta chain) comes out of a study of cytomegalovirus exposure and HLA in healthy donors (dated by TCRdb to the late 2010s). Looking at the study overall: In an earlier analysis of roughly 500 of the donors, around 300 Gb of sequence data and approximately 120 million unique TCR beta sequences from roughly 200 million T cells were reported. Rather than drawing on any new phenotypic data, the later analysis identified candidate immune exposures from TCR beta sequences and the way those sequences occurred across donors. Using immunosequencing, the study profiled T cell repertoires from approximately 700 subjects and related those repertoires to cytomegalovirus serostatus. A later analysis re-analyzed previously published TCR beta repertoires from roughly 600 donors and added high-resolution HLA genotyping to study TCR occurrence patterns. An early release covering roughly 600 HLA-typed donors comprised roughly 300 gigabases of sequencing data and roughly 86 million unique TCR sequences. The study was designed to test whether signatures of past pathogen exposure could be identified by cataloging public T cell receptors. The study combined high-throughput TCR immunosequencing, statistical association of individual TCRs with disease status, and machine learning to predict cytomegalovirus infection status. Donor age, sex, ethnicity and CMV serostatus were compiled together with the repertoire data. Several DR-DQ haplotypes were handled as single units for association and clustering because linkage in the cohort was strong. A later genetic analysis took genome-wide SNP genotypes for about 55% of the 666 donors and used that subset as a discovery cohort. Class I and class II HLA loci were covered by the typing at four-digit resolution. The number of typed donors differed by locus: about 620-640 for A, B, C, DRB1 and DQB1; 522 for DQA1; over 600 for DPA1; and 400 to 480 for DPB1. All discovery cohort repertoires had been generated on a single sequencing platform. An earlier analysis of a few hundred of the donors applied high-throughput TCR beta sequencing to assess whether each TCR beta V gene segment acted as functional or pseudogenic. Besides the first cohort of 500 to 700 subjects, a separate validation cohort made up of over 100 different subjects was used. Of the 300 to 400 genotyped donors, about 80% fell in the genetic ancestry cluster associated with self-reported Caucasian donors. On average, roughly 240,000 unique TCR beta nucleotide sequences were sequenced per donor among 350 to 400 genotyped donors of the cohort, with roughly a sixth of those sequences being non-productive.

The germline V gene gives CDR1 as MNHEY and CDR2 as SVGAGI. At the junction V is shortened by 6 bases and J by 3 bases; bases outside the gene matches: 4. The CDR3 sequence holds 15 residues, the cysteine and phenylalanine included. The read is trimmed to its CDR3 DNA, 45 bases read in frame from base 1. Libraries came from the immunoSEQ multiplex PCR assay. A mixture of 60 forward primers for TCR Vbeta segments and 13 reverse primers for TCR Jbeta segments was used in the multiplex PCR. A multiplex PCR assay on genomic DNA amplified the CDR3 region of rearranged TCR beta genes. On the Illumina HiSeq System, the amplified TCR beta libraries were sequenced as 87-base-pair reads. Per the original workflow: In a later analysis, 70 million to 95 million unique TCR beta chains were counted across the approximately 640 repertoires, and roughly 11 million of these chains were shared by at least two donors. A nearest-neighbor algorithm error-corrected the raw reads and collapsed the reads into unique sequences, merging closely related sequences to remove PCR and sequencing errors. CDR3 sequences were aligned to IMGT reference sequences to assign V, D and J gene segments. For a sequence to be retained, a match of at least six nucleotides was required to both a V gene segment and a J gene segment. A rearrangement was called productive if the CDR3 had no stop codons and remained in frame with V and J, and every other rearrangement was called non-productive. Following IMGT convention, CDR3 was defined as the stretch from the second conserved V-encoded cysteine to the conserved J-encoded phenylalanine. In an earlier analysis of 550 to 650 of the donors, sequences lacking an unambiguous match to a single V gene segment were excluded. In an earlier analysis of 587 of the donors, V segments were called functional above 56.7% productive rearrangements and were called segregating when the between-donor standard deviation exceeded 5%. A statistical classification framework was developed to diagnose cytomegalovirus status using the catalog of TCR beta chain sequences. A later analysis assigned V and J genes by comparing TCR nucleotide sequences with IMGT/GENE-DB human TR gene sequences. The TCRdist pipeline was used in a later analysis to assign CDR3 sequences and most-parsimonious VDJ recombination scenarios. A later analysis defined each TCR beta chain by its CDR3 amino acid sequence plus V-gene family, and excluded reads lacking a unique V-gene family. In a later analysis, 450 to 600 highly shared, low-generation-probability nucleotide sequences were removed to address suspected cross-contamination and a sequencing artifact. A later analysis calculated a clonal expansion index for each public chain from normalized within-repertoire ranks of inferred template counts. A later analysis computed generation probabilities with a VDJ recombination model fitted to out-of-frame rearrangements, and checked the results against IGoR. Hypergeometric tests were used in a later analysis to score TCR-TCR, TCR-HLA and TCR-CMV co-occurrence, with a repertoire-size bias correction applied to the TCR pairs. To estimate false discovery rates, a later analysis permuted the HLA or CMV assignments 20 times. In a later analysis, co-occurring TCRs were grouped with DBSCAN, and TCRdist sequence similarity was added when clustering was performed within HLA-allele-positive subsets. For co-occurrence clustering, repertoires with fewer than 30,000 or more than 120,000 public chains were excluded, along with several repertoires with anomalous nucleotide sharing. The immuneACCESS repertoire file appears here via TCRdb, limited to in-frame rearrangements. These files lack a portion of the clones; in checked studies, under half of the deficit traces to unresolved V genes, and the cause of the others is not known. V and J calls and clone size are copied from that table; D and trimming were computed from the DNA. The sample records some 220,000 clones, about 85% of which are singletons. 0.24% of the sample is held by the ten biggest clonotypes.

The cohort was made up of 650 to 700 healthy bone marrow donors. At the time of sampling, every cohort member was nominally healthy, though immune exposures that went unrecorded were likely present. The donor was CMV seronegative and was included in the group of several hundred seronegative cohort members. A peripheral blood sample was provided by each donor, and peripheral blood mononuclear cells were used for TCR beta sequencing. The Qiagen DNeasy Blood Extraction Kit was used to extract genomic DNA from the blood cell samples. General study outcomes and caveats: In a later analysis, HLA-associated TCR beta chains were found to be more clonally expanded and to have lower generation probabilities than equally common non-associated chains. The authors suggested that the approach could potentially be extended to other disease states and immunological phenotypes. Sequencing depth was assumed to be roughly uniform across donors in the presence/absence analyses, though that assumption may not hold. In an earlier analysis of some 540 of the donors, most TCR beta V segments appeared in productive rearrangements about 87% or about 30% of the time, broadly matching IMGT annotations. A later genetic analysis associated a missense DCLRE1C variant with V-gene and J-gene trimming of TCR beta chains, and an independent cohort replicated the association. The 87-base-pair reads could not distinguish some IMGT-functional V segments, including TRBV6-2 and TRBV6-3, so those segments were excluded. In a later analysis, most CMV-associated TCR beta chains were found to appear HLA-restricted, with HLA associations seemingly driven largely by CMV exposure. Most TCR sequences were observed very rarely across donors, whereas some public TCRs were present in many individuals. Assigning TCR associations to individual alleles was difficult when HLA alleles, especially DR and DQ, strongly co-occurred. A further reported finding was that TCR beta sequences accurately predicted the HLA-A and HLA-B alleles for most subjects in the first cohort. The only immune exposure information available for the cohort was CMV serostatus. A later analysis reported that several top co-occurrence clusters appeared linked to parvovirus B19, influenza, CMV and Epstein-Barr virus. In the study, around 160 TCR beta chains were listed as associated with cytomegalovirus. A later analysis found that TCR association rates varied across HLA loci, with DRB1 alleles showing the most associated TCRs and HLA-C alleles the fewest. Specific HLA alleles were associated with 16,951 TCR beta sequences at a false discovery rate of 0.05 in a later analysis. The earlier analysis of about 600 of the donors excluded 15 to 20 rarely observed V segments, including chromosome 9 orphons, because counts were too low. A cluster of highly shared sequence variants was judged likely to be a technical artifact of the sequencing pipeline. A later genetic analysis reported fewer N-insertions in productive TCRs among donors in an Asian-associated ancestry cluster than the approximately 700-donor mean. A few of the identified cytomegalovirus-associated TCR beta chains were confirmed in vitro to be specific for cytomegalovirus antigens. Because HLA typing was unavailable for some donors at each locus, only the typed subset was used in association tests. The cohort was sequenced for TCR beta chains only, and without alpha or paired-chain data the features that could be detected were limited. In both the original and validation cohorts, the classifier was reported to diagnose cytomegalovirus status with high specificity and sensitivity. Linkage disequilibrium might explain the correlated functional status among segregating V segments, but an unknown experimental factor could not be ruled out.

Turning to this clone: Its antigen has not been determined. No per-base quality is available; no much larger clone lies one base away.

The chain is assembled from TRBV6-5 and TRBJ2-3, and TRBD2 aligns with 12 junction nucleotides. The clonotype was recovered from a girl aged 2-15 years in good health and CMV-seronegative. Sequences were obtained from PBMCs. The DNA sequence is given as TGTGCCAGCAGCCGACTAGCGGGGGAAACAGATACGCAGTATTTT. This translates into CASSRLAGETDTQYF.